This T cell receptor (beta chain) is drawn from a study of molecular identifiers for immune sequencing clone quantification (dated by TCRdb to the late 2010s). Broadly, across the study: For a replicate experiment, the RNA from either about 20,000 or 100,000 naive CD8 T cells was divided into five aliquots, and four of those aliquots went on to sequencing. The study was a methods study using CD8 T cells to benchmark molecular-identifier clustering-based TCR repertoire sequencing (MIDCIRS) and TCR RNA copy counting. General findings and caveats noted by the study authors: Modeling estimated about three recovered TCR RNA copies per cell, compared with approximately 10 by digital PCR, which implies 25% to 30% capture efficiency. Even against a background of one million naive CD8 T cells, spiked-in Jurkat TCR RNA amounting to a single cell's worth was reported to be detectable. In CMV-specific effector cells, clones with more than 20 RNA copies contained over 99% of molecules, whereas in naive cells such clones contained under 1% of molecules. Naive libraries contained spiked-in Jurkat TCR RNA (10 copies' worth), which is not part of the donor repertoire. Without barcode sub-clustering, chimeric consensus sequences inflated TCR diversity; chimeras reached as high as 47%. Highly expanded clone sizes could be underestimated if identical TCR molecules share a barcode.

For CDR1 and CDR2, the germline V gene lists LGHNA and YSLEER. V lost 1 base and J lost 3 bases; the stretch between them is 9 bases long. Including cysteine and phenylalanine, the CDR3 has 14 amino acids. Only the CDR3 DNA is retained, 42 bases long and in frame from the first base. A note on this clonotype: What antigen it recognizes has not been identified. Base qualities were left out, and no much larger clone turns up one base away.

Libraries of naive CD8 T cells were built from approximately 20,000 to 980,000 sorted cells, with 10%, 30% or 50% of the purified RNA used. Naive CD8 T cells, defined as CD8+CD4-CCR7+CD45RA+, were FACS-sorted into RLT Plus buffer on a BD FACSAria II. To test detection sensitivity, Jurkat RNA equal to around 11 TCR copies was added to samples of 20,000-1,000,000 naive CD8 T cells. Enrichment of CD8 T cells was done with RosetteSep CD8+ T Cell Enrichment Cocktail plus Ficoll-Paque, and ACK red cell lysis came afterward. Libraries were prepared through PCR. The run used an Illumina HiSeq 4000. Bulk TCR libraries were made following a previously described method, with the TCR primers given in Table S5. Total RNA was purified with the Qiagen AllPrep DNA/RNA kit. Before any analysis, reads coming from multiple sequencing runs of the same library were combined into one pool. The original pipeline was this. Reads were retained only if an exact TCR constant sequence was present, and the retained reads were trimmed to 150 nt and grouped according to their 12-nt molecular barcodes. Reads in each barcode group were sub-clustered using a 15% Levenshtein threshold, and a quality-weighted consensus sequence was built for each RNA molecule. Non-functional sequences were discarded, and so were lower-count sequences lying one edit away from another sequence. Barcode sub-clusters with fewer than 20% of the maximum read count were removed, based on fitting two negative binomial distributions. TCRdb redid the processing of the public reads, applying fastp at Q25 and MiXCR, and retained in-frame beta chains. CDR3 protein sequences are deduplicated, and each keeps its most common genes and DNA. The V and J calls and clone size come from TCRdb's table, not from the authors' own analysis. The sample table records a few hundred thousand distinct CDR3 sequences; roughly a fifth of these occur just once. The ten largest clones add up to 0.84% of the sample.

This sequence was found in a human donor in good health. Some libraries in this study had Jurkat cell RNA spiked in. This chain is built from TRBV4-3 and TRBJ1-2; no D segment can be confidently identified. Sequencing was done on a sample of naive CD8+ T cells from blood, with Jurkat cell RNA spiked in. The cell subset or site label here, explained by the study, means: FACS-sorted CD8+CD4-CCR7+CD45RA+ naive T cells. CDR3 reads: CASSQAQDYYGYTF. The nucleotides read TGCGCCAGCAGCCAAGCCCAGGATTACTATGGCTACACCTTC.